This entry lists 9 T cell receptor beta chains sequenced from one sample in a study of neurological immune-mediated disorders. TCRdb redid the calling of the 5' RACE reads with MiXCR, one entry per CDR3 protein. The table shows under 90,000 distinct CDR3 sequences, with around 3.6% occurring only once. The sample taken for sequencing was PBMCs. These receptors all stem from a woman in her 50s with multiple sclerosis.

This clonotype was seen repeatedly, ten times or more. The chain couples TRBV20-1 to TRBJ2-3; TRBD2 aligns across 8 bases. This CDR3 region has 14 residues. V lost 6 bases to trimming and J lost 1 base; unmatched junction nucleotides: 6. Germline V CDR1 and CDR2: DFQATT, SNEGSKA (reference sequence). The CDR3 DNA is TGCAGTGCCCTCCGGCGGGGGGGCACAGATACGCAGTATTTT. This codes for CSALRRGGTDTQYF.

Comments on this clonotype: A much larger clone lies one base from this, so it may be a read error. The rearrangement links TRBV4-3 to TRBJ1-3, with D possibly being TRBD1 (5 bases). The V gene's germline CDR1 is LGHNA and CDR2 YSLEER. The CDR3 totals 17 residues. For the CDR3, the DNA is TGCGCCAGCAGCCAAGGGCTCTTGACAGACTCTGGAAAAACCATATATTTT. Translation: CASSQGLLTDSGKTIYF.

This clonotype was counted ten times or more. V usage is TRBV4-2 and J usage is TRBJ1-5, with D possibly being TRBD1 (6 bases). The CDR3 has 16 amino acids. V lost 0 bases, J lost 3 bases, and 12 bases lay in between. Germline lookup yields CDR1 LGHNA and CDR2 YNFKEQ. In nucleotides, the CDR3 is TGTGCCAGCAGCCAAGATTCGGCAGGGGCCAATCAGCCCCAGCATTTT. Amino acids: CASSQDSAGANQPQHF.

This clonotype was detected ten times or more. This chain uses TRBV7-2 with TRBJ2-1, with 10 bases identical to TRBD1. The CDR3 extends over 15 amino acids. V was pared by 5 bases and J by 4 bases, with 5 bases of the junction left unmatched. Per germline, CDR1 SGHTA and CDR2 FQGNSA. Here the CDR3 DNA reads TGTGCCAGCAGCGCAGACAGGGGGCAGTACAATGAGCAGTTCTTC. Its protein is CASSADRGQYNEQFF. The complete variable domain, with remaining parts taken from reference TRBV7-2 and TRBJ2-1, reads GAGVSQSPSNKVTEKGKDVELRCDPISGHTALYWYRQSLGQGLEFLIYFQGNSAPDKSGLPSDRFSAERTGGSVSTLTIQRTQQEDSAVYLCASSADRGQYNEQFFGPGTRLTVL.

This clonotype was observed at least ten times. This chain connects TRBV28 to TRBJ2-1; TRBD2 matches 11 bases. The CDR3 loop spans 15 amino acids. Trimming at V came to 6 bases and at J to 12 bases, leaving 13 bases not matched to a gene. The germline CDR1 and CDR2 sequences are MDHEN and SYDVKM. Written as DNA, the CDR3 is TGTGCCAGCAGCCCGCCGGGACTAGCGGCCTTCGGGCAGTTCTTC. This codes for CASSPPGLAAFGQFF.

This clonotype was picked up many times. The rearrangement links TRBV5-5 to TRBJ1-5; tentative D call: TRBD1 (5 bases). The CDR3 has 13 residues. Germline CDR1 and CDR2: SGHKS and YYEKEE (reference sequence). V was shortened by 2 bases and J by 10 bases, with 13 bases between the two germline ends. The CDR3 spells CASSFRQGDPQHF. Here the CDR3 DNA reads TGTGCCAGCAGCTTTCGGCAGGGTGACCCCCAGCATTTT.

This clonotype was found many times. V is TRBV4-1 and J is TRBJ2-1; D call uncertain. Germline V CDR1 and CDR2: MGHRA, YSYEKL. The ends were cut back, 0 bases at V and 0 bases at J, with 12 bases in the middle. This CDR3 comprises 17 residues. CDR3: CASSQDPYRSSYNEQFF. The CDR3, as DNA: TGCGCCAGCAGCCAAGATCCTTACCGAAGCTCCTACAATGAGCAGTTCTTC.

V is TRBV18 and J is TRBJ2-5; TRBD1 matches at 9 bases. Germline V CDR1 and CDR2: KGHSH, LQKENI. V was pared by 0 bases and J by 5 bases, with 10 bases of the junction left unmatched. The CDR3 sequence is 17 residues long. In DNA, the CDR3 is TGTGCCAGCTCACCACCGACAGGGGGTGTTGTCGGGGAGACCCAGTACTTC. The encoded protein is CASSPPTGGVVGETQYF.

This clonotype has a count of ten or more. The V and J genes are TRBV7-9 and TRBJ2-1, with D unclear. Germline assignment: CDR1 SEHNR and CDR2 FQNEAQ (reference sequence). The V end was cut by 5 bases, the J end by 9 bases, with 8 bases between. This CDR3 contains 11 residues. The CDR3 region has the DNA TGTGCCAGCAGCAAAGGGCCTGAGCAGTTCTTC. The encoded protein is CASSKGPEQFF.